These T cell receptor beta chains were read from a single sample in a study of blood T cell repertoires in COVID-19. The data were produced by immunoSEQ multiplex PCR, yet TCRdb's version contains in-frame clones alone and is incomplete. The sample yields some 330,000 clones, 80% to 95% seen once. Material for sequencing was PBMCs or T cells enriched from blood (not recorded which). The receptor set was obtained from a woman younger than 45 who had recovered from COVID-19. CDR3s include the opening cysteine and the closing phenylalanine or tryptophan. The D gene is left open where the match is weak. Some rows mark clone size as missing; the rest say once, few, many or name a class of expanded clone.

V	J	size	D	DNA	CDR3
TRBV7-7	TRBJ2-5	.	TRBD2	TGTGCTAGCAGCTTAGGGGTAGCGGGGGGTCAAGAGACCCAGTACTTC	CASSLGVAGGQETQYF
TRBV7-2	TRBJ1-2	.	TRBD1	TGTGCCAGCAGCCCCAGGACAGGGGAGATCTATGGCTACACCTTC	CASSPRTGEIYGYTF
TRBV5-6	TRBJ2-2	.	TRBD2	TGTGCCAGCACCTTATATGGACTAGTATGGACCGGGGAGCTGTTTTTT	CASTLYGLVWTGELFF
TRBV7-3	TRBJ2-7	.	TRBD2	TGTGCCAGCAGCTTATGTAGCGGGAGGGGGAAGTTCTACGAGCAGTACTTC	CASSLCSGRGKFYEQYF
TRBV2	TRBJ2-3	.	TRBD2	TGTGCCAGCAGCCGACTAGCGGCACCCACAGATACGCAGTATTTT	CASSRLAAPTDTQYF
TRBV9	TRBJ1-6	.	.	TGTGCCAGCAGCAAGACAGGAACGCACAATTCACCCCTCCACTTT	CASSKTGTHNSPLHF
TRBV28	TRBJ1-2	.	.	TGTGCCAGCAACCCCTCCGGGGGGCCCATCTATGGCTACACCTTC	CASNPSGGPIYGYTF
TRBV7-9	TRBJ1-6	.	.	TGTGCCAGCAGCTCGGGGGGGTATGCCTCACCCCTCCACTTT	CASSSGGYASPLHF
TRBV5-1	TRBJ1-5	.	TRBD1	TGCGCCAGCAGCCCGGGGACAGGGGCATGGCAGCCCCAGCATTTT	CASSPGTGAWQPQHF
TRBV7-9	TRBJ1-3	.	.	TGTGCCAGCAGCTTAGGCGGGAGCCGCTCTGGAAACACCATATATTTT	CASSLGGSRSGNTIYF
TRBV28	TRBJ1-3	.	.	TGTGCCAGCACCTCCGGGGGGGCTGGAAACACCATATATTTT	CASTSGGAGNTIYF
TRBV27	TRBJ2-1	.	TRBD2	TGTGCCAGCAGCCCCCGGCTAGCGGGAGTGGGTGAGCAGTTCTTC	CASSPRLAGVGEQFF
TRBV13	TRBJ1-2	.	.	TGTGCCAGCAGCCCTGCCGGGTTACTCTATGGCTACACCTTC	CASSPAGLLYGYTF
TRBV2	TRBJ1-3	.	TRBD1	TGTGCCAGCAGTGAAAGAGGGGGCCCGGGCACCATATATTTT	CASSERGGPGTIYF
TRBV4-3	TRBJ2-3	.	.	TGCGCCAGCAGCCAAGATTGGAGGAGAGGAGCAGATACGCAGTATTTT	CASSQDWRRGADTQYF
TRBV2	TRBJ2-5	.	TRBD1	TGTGCCAGCAGGGACAGGGACCAAGAGACCCAGTACTTC	CASRDRDQETQYF
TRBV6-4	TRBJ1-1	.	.	TGTGCCAGCAGTGACGGGGCCGGAAGGAACACTGAAGCTTTCTTT	CASSDGAGRNTEAFF
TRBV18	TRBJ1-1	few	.	TGTGCCAGCTCACCGACAGGGAACACTGAAGCTTTCTTT	CASSPTGNTEAFF
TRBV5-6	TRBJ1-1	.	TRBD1	TGTGCCAGCAGCGCCGGAGGGGACAGAGACGGAGCTTTCTTT	CASSAGGDRDGAFF
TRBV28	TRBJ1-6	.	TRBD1	TGTGCCAGCAGCCAAGGGACAGGGAGGCATTCACCCCTCCACTTT	CASSQGTGRHSPLHF
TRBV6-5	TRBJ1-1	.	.	TGTGCCAGCAGCCGGACAAATCCTAACACTGAAGCTTTCTTT	CASSRTNPNTEAFF
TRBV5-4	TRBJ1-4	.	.	TGTGCCAGTAGCCTTAAAGGACAGTCTAATGAAAAACTGTTTTTT	CASSLKGQSNEKLFF
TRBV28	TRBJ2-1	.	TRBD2	TGTGCCAGCAGTTTCCATAGCGGGAGGGCCAGACAGAATGAGCAGTTCTTC	CASSFHSGRARQNEQFF
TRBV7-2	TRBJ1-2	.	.	TGTGCCAGCAGCTTAGAACTCGACGGGAGCGGCTACACCTTC	CASSLELDGSGYTF
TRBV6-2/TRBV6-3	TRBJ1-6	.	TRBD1	TGTGCCAGCAGTTACCTCCGGACAGGGAATTCACCCCTCCACTTT	CASSYLRTGNSPLHF
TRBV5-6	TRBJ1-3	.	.	TGTGCCAGCAGCTTCCAGAAATCCTCTGGAAACACCATATATTTT	CASSFQKSSGNTIYF
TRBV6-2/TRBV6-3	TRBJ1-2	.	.	TGTGCCAGCAGCCCCGGAGGGACCTATGGCTACACCTTC	CASSPGGTYGYTF
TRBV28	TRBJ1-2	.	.	TGTGCCAGCAAATCAGCGAAAGGACAGCACTATGGCTACACCTTC	CASKSAKGQHYGYTF
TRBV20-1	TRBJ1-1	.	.	TGCAGTGCTAGTGGCGGTCCGAACACTGAAGCTTTCTTT	CSASGGPNTEAFF
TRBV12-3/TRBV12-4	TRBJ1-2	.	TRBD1	TGTGCCAGCAGTCGGACAGGGGCGGACGGCTACACCTTC	CASSRTGADGYTF
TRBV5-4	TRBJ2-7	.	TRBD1	TGTGCCAGCAGCTTGGCCGGGCAGGGGGATTCCCCCACCTTC	CASSLAGQGDSPTF
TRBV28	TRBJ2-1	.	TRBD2	TGTGCCAGCAGTCAACCTGGCGCTAGCGGTTACAATGAGCAGTTCTTC	CASSQPGASGYNEQFF
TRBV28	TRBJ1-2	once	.	TGTGCCAGCAGCCCAGGGAATTTGGCATATGGCTACACCTTC	CASSPGNLAYGYTF
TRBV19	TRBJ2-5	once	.	TGTGCCAGTAGTATAGCGGGAGAGACCCAGTACTTC	CASSIAGETQYF
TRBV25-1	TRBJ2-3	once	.	TGTGCCAGCATGAAGGGGGTCACAGATACGCAGTATTTT	CASMKGVTDTQYF
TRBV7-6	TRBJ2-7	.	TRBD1	TGTGCCAGCAGCCGCAACTCGGGACAGGGTAACGAGCAGTACTTC	CASSRNSGQGNEQYF
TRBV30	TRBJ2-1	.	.	TGTGCCTGGGACGGAAGTCCGGTCAGGTACAATGAGCAGTTCTTC	CAWDGSPVRYNEQFF
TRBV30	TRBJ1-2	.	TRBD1	TGTGCCTGGTTGGGGGACAGGGCTCCTGGCTACACCTTC	CAWLGDRAPGYTF
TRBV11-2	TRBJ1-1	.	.	TGTGCCAGCAGCCAGTCCCTTCCAACAGTGAACACTGAAGCTTTCTTT	CASSQSLPTVNTEAFF
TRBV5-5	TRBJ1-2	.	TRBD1	TGTGCCAGCGGACAGGGGGCCGCTCTGGGCTACACCTTC	CASGQGAALGYTF
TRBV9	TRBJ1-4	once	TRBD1	TGTGCCAGCAGCGGACAGGGGGCCGATGAAAAACTGTTTTTT	CASSGQGADEKLFF
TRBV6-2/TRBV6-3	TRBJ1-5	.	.	TGTGCCAGCAGTTCCACTATTCAGCCCCAGCATTTT	CASSSTIQPQHF
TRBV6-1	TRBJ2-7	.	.	TGTGCCAGCAGTGAATCAAGTTTCCGGCGAGGGAGTGATACCTACGAGCAGTACTTC	CASSESSFRRGSDTYEQYF
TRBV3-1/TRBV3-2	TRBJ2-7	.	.	TGTGCCAGCAGCCACGACGTGGACTGCTACGAGCAGTACTTC	CASSHDVDCYEQYF
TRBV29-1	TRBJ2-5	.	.	TGCAGCGTTGGGTCACTAGCGAGGGGGAGCGGGGAGACCCAGTACTTC	CSVGSLARGSGETQYF
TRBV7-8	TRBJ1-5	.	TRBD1	TGTGCCAGCAGCTCGCTACAGGGGATGGGTCAGCCCCAGCATTTT	CASSSLQGMGQPQHF